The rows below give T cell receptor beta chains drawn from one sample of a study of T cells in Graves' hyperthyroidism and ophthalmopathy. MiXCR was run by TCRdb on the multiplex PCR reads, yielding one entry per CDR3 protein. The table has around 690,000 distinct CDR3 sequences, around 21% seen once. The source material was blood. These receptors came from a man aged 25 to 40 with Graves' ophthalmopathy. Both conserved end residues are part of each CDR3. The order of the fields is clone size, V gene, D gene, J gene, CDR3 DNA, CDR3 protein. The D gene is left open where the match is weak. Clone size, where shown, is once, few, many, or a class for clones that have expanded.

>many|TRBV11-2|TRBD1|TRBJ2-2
TGTGCCAGCAGCTTCCAGACAGGGACCGGGGAGCTGTTTTTT
CASSFQTGTGELFF
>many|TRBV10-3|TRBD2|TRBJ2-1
TGTGCCATCAGTGAGTCGACGGGGGCTAGCGGGATACCCTACAATGAGCAGTTCTTC
CAISESTGASGIPYNEQFF
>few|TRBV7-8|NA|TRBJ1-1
TGTGCCAGCAGCGTAAGACCCAGGGGTTCGCAAACTGAAGCTTTCTTT
CASSVRPRGSQTEAFF
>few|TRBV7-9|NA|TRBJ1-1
TGTGCCAGCAGCCCTGAGGGTTCGAACACTGAAGCTTTCTTT
CASSPEGSNTEAFF
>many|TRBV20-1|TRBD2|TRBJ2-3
TGCAGTGCTAGATTGTCGGGAGGCCCCACAGATACGCAGTATTTT
CSARLSGGPTDTQYF
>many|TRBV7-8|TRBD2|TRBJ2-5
TGTGCCAGCAGCGAGCCGGGGGGGCGCGCAGAGACCCAGTACTTC
CASSEPGGRAETQYF
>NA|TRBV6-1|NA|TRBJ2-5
TGTGCCAGCAGTTCAACAGGGCCCGAAGAGACCCAGTACTTC
CASSSTGPEETQYF
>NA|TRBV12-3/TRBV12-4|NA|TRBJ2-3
TGTGCCAGCAGGCCCGCTAGTGGGGGGACAGATACGCAGTATTTT
CASRPASGGTDTQYF
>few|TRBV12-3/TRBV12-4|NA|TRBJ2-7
TGTGCCAGCGGCTTGAGCGAGCAGTACTTC
CASGLSEQYF
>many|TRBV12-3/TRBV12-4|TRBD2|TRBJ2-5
TGTGCCAGCAGTTTGAGTTCTAGCGGGAGTCAAGAGACCCAGTACTTC
CASSLSSSGSQETQYF
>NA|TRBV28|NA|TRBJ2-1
TGTGCCAGCAGGGGAGCCGGGACCTCCTACAATGAGCAGTTCTTC
CASRGAGTSYNEQFF
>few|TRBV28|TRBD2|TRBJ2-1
TGTGCCAGCAGTTCCCCCGGTAGCGGGAGATACAATGAGCAGTTCTTC
CASSSPGSGRYNEQFF
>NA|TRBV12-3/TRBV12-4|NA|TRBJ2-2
TGTGCCAGCACTGAGAGGATAACCGGGGAGCTGTTTTTT
CASTERITGELFF
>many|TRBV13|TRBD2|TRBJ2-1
TGTGCCAGCAGCCCGACTAGCGGCGAGTCCTACAATGAGCAGTTCTTC
CASSPTSGESYNEQFF
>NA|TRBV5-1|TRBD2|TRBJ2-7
TGCGCCAGCAGCTTTGTAATAGCGGGGGGCTACGAGCAGTACTTC
CASSFVIAGGYEQYF
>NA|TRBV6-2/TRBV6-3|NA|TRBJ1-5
TGTGCCAGCAGTTACTCCGACGTGAGCAATCAGCCCCAGCATTTT
CASSYSDVSNQPQHF
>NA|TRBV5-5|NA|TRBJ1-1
TGTGCCAGCAGCTTCGTCAGGGCGGGAACTGAAGCTTTCTTT
CASSFVRAGTEAFF
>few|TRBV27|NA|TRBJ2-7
TGTGCCAGCAGTACGCCGGGACCCACTAAATACGAGCAGTACTTC
CASSTPGPTKYEQYF
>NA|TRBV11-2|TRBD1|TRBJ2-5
TGTGCCAGCAGCTTAGTCGGACAGGGGACCCAAGAGACCCAGTACTTC
CASSLVGQGTQETQYF
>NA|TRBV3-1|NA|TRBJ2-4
TGTGCCAGCAGCCACCAAGCCAAAAACATTCAGTACTTC
CASSHQAKNIQYF
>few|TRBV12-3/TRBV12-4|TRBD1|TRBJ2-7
TGTGCCAGCAGTACAGGGGCCACCTACGAGCAGTACTTC
CASSTGATYEQYF
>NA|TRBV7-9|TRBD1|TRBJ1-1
TGTGCCAGCAGCCGTGGGGACAGGTTAAACACTGAAGCTTTCTTT
CASSRGDRLNTEAFF
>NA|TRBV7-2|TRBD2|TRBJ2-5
TGTGCCAGCAGCTGGGGACTAGCGGGCACCCAGTACTTC
CASSWGLAGTQYF
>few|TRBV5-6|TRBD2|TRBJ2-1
TGTGCCAGCAGCTTTGGGACTAGCGGGAGAGATGAGCAGTTCTTC
CASSFGTSGRDEQFF
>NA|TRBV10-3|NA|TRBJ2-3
TGTGCCATCAGTGAGTCGGAGGGAGGAACCACAGATACGCTGTATTTT
CAISESEGGTTDTLYF
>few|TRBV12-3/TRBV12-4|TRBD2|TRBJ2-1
TGTGCCAGCAGTGGGACTAGCGGCTTTTCCTACAATGAGCAGTTCTTC
CASSGTSGFSYNEQFF
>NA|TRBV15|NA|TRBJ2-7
TGTGCCACCAGCAGAGGGGGGGCGGGAGCCTCCTACGAGCAGTACTTC
CATSRGGAGASYEQYF
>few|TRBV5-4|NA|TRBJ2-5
TGTGCCAGTAAAAGGGGGGGGTCGGAGACCCAGTACTTC
CASKRGGSETQYF
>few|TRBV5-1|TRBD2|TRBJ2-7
TGCGCCAGCAGCTCGGGACTAGCGGGAGGGCCCGAACACGAGCAGTACTTC
CASSSGLAGGPEHEQYF
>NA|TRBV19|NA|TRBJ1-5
TGTGCCATCGGAAATCAGCCCCAGCATTTT
CAIGNQPQHF
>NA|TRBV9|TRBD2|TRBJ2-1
TGTGCCAGCAGCGTAGAGGGTAGCGGGACTCGGGAGCAGTTCTTC
CASSVEGSGTREQFF